The 21 T cell receptor beta chains in this list originate from one sample, sequenced in a study of identical twins. TCRdb ran MiXCR on the 5' RACE reads and lists one entry per CDR3 protein. This sample has under 1 million distinct CDR3 sequences, with roughly an eighth found just once. The data were also submitted as part of a second study, on yellow fever vaccine responses in identical twins.

What was sequenced was PBMCs. The receptors were sampled from a woman under 30 in good health.

Ten or more counts support this clonotype. V usage is TRBV5-1 and J usage is TRBJ2-2; 7 bases agree with TRBD1. In germline, CDR1 is SGHRS, CDR2 YFSETQ. V shed 3 bases, J shed 0 bases, and the junction held 2 bases outside the gene matches. This CDR3 has 15 amino acids. The CDR3 DNA sequence: TGCGCCAGCAGCTACGGGACAGCGAACACCGGGGAGCTGTTTTTT. This codes for CASSYGTANTGELFF.

The sample holds a few counts of this clonotype. The genes are TRBV24-1 and TRBJ2-3; D remains ambiguous. V lost 10 bases and J 1 base, leaving 11 bases between the germline ends. The CDR3 contains 13 residues. CDR1 is KGHDR and CDR2 is SFDVKD in the germline V gene. The CDR3 DNA follows: TGTGCCACAGCCCCCCGGGGCACAGATACGCAGTATTTT. Translating gives CATAPRGTDTQYF.

This clonotype has just a few counts. The rearrangement joins TRBV12-5 to TRBJ1-6; 8 bases line up with TRBD1. The germline V gene encodes CDR1 LGHNT and CDR2 FRNRAP. J gave up 8 bases and V 0 bases, and 9 bases lay outside the gene matches. The CDR3 spans 17 residues. The CDR3, as DNA: TGTGCTAGTGGTTTGGTAGGGTCAGGGGGCGCGGATTCACCCCTCCACTTT. Its translation: CASGLVGSGGADSPLHF.

This clonotype has a handful of counts. The chain carries TRBV4-1 and TRBJ2-3, with D unclear. There are 14 residues in the CDR3. Trimming pared 4 bases from V and 3 bases from J, leaving 11 bases between. Germline CDR1 is MGHRA and CDR2 is YSYEKL. The CDR3 DNA follows: TGCGCCAGCAGCCGAGACCAAGGGACAGATACGCAGTATTTT. Amino acid sequence: CASSRDQGTDTQYF.

This clonotype was detected only a few times. CDR3 DNA sequence: TGTGCCAGCAGTTCCGGTGTGCGGGAGAATGAGCAGTTCTTC. Protein sequence: CASSSGVRENEQFF. This chain connects TRBV12-3 or TRBV12-4 to TRBJ2-1, with TRBD2 identical over 7 bases. The ends lost 4 bases at V and 7 bases at J; junction bases unmatched: 7. There are 14 residues in the CDR3.

As regards this clonotype: One end of the junction fails to match germline, which may point to a read error. The chain carries TRBV12-3 or TRBV12-4 and TRBJ2-5; 9 bases match TRBD1. The CDR3 is 18 residues long. CDR3: CTSSLKGPGTGITETQYF. The CDR3 DNA reads TGTACCAGCAGTTTAAAGGGGCCGGGGACAGGGATTACCGAGACCCAGTACTTC.

J is TRBJ1-1 and V is TRBV5-1; 7 nucleotides agree with TRBD1. The CDR3 extends over 14 amino acids. In germline, CDR1 is SGHRS, CDR2 YFSETQ. After removal of 6 bases from V and 4 bases from J, the junction contained 9 bases not matched to a gene. Here the CDR3 reads CASTRQGGGTEAFF. In DNA, the CDR3 is TGCGCCAGCACAAGACAGGGCGGCGGCACTGAAGCTTTCTTT.

There are many counts of this clonotype. V is TRBV7-9 and J is TRBJ2-2, with D possibly being TRBD2 (6 bases). Looked up from germline, CDR1 is SEHNR and CDR2 is FQNEAQ (reference sequence). The CDR3 extends over 14 amino acids. Between the trimmed V and J ends, which lost 5 bases and 7 bases, there was a span of 14 bases. Here the CDR3 reads CASSPDLAIGELFF. The DNA for the CDR3 is TGTGCCAGCAGCCCCGACCTAGCGATCGGGGAGCTGTTTTTT.

This clonotype has more than one count but fewer than ten. The V gene is TRBV7-8, the J gene TRBJ1-2; tentative D call: TRBD1 (6 bases). The V and J ends lost 3 bases and 4 bases respectively, with 9 bases between them. Germline CDR1 SGHVS, CDR2 FQNEAQ. The CDR3 spans 13 residues. CDR3 residues: CASSLQGIYGYTF. The CDR3 nucleotides read TGTGCCAGCAGCTTGCAGGGGATCTATGGCTACACCTTC.

The chain uses TRBV12-3 or TRBV12-4 and TRBJ2-7; 8 bases line up with TRBD1. The CDR3 is made up of 16 amino acids. V was pared by 3 bases and J by 1 base, with 8 bases of the junction left unmatched. CDR3 DNA: TGTGCCAGCAGTTTCGGAGGACAGGGTTTATCCTACGAGCAGTACTTC. Translating it yields CASSFGGQGLSYEQYF.

This clonotype has just a few counts. J is TRBJ2-7 and V is TRBV10-3; 12 bases map to TRBD1. Germline V gene data show CDR1 as ENHRY and CDR2 as SYGVKD. This CDR3 comprises 14 residues. The V gene end was trimmed by 7 bases and the J gene end by 5 bases; junction bases not matched to a gene: 6. The CDR3, as DNA: TGTGCCATCACCCTGGGACAGGGGGCGGACGAGCAGTACTTC. Translated, it gives CAITLGQGADEQYF.

The chain uses TRBV5-1 and TRBJ1-1; D is unresolved. CDR1 and CDR2 (germline): SGHRS, YFSETQ. Trimming took 0 bases from V and 0 from J, leaving 9 bases between them. The CDR3 has 15 residues. The DNA for the CDR3 is TGCGCCAGCAGCTTGGGTGCACCCGTGAACACTGAAGCTTTCTTT. It is translated as CASSLGAPVNTEAFF.

The chain combines TRBV29-1 with TRBJ2-7; 10 bases align to TRBD2. This CDR3 is 16 amino acids long. Looked up from germline, CDR1 is SQVTM and CDR2 is ANQGSEA. V dropped 2 bases and J dropped 2; count of bases not matched to a gene: 9. CDR3 DNA sequence: TGCAGCGTTGAATATACTAGCGGGATCCTCCCCTACGAGCAGTACTTC. Protein sequence: CSVEYTSGILPYEQYF.

The chain is built from TRBV10-3 and TRBJ2-7, with 9 bases fitting TRBD2. The V gene end was trimmed by 0 bases and the J gene end by 2 bases; junction bases not matched to a gene: 2. CDR1 ENHRY and CDR2 SYGVKD come from the germline V gene. This CDR3 has 15 amino acids. CDR3 residues: CAISESSSGTYEQYF. The DNA for the CDR3 is TGTGCCATCAGTGAGTCGTCTAGCGGGACCTACGAGCAGTACTTC.

The chain employs TRBV28 and TRBJ2-7, with 11 bases matching TRBD1. The CDR3 runs 16 residues. The germline CDR1 and CDR2 sequences are MDHEN and SYDVKM. The ends lost 6 bases at V and 1 base at J; junction bases unmatched: 8. The CDR3 loop is CASSPGGTGGSYEQYV. CDR3 bases: TGTGCCAGCAGCCCCGGGGGGACAGGGGGTTCCTACGAGCAGTACGTC.

This clonotype appeared a few times. This chain joins TRBV19 and TRBJ1-4; tentative D call: TRBD1 (5 bases). Germline V CDR1 and CDR2: LNHDA, SQIVND (reference sequence). V was pared by 6 bases and J by 5 bases, with 19 bases between. The CDR3 covers 16 residues. The chain's CDR3 is CASSPSPQGWNEKLFF. The CDR3 nucleotides read TGTGCCAGTAGCCCGAGCCCCCAGGGCTGGAATGAAAAACTGTTTTTT.

V and J are TRBV2 and TRBJ2-3; D is perhaps TRBD2 (5 bases). V lost 3 bases and J 2 bases, leaving 6 bases between the germline ends. This CDR3 region has 13 residues. Germline CDR1 and CDR2: SNHLY and FYNNEI. CDR3 loop: CASSEDFTDTQYF. The DNA of the CDR3 is TGTGCCAGCAGTGAGGACTTCACAGATACGCAGTATTTT.

This clonotype was detected only a few times. The V gene is TRBV5-1, the J gene TRBJ2-7; D is undetermined. V lost 0 bases and J 2 bases, leaving 9 bases between the germline ends. The germline gives CDR1 SGHRS, CDR2 YFSETQ. This CDR3 spans 14 amino acids. In DNA, the CDR3 is TGCGCCAGCAGCTTGGTAGGTCCAGCCTACGAGCAGTACTTC. Translated, it gives CASSLVGPAYEQYF.

V gene TRBV6-1 combines with J gene TRBJ1-2, with a tentative D call TRBD1 (5 bases). Germline values: CDR1 MNHNS, CDR2 SASEGT. The length of the CDR3 is 13 residues. Trimming left V 6 bases short and J 7 bases short, with 15 bases between. CDR3 DNA: TGTGCCAGCAGCCCCGGGGCGGTAGGTGGCTACACCTTC. Encoded protein: CASSPGAVGGYTF.

This clonotype was picked up a small number of times. The gene calls are TRBV25-1 and TRBJ2-7; 9 positions agree with TRBD2. This CDR3 spans 13 amino acids. Looked up from germline, CDR1 is MGHDK and CDR2 is SYGVNS. Trimming took 2 bases from V and 4 from J; bases not matched to a gene: 0. The CDR3 region is CASSEAGGYEQYF. In nucleotides, the CDR3 is TGTGCCAGCAGTGAAGCGGGAGGGTACGAGCAGTACTTC.

J is TRBJ2-1 and V is TRBV4-1; 11 nucleotides align to TRBD2. Germline lookup yields CDR1 MGHRA and CDR2 YSYEKL. Trimming cost V 3 bases and J 8 bases; bases outside gene matches: 6. The CDR3 has 15 residues. As DNA, the CDR3 is TGCGCCAGCAGCCACCCTAGCGGGGGGCGGGATGAGCAGTTCTTC. Residues: CASSHPSGGRDEQFF.